This T cell receptor beta chain was retrieved from a study of T cells in Graves' hyperthyroidism and ophthalmopathy. General study points: Researchers found most expanded thyroid clonotypes above 0.001 in blood as well.

About this clonotype itself: Its target is unknown.

Regions amplified from RNA transcripts were the TCR beta CDR3 regions. Using the HTBI primer set, a first-round RT-PCR was run on the TCR CDR3. One entry per CDR3 protein, called by TCRdb with MiXCR from the multiplex PCR reads. The table lists fewer than 350,000 distinct CDR3 sequences, about 13% of them singletons. Looked up from germline, CDR1 is KGHDR and CDR2 is SFDVKD. J was trimmed by 9 bases and V by 7 bases; bases with no gene match: 13. The length of the CDR3 is 15 residues. Patients between 18 and 65 years old had hyperthyroidism, newly diagnosed and lasting under 2 months. This sample holds PBMCs from 8 to 10 ml fresh peripheral blood.

Sequences were obtained from blood. The sequence was collected from a woman between 40 and 55 years old with Graves' hyperthyroidism. This chain connects TRBV24-1 to TRBJ2-1; 8 positions agree with TRBD2. In DNA form, the CDR3 reads TGTGCCACCAGGGATGGAAGTAGCGGGAAGGGTGAGCAGTTCTTC. Amino acids: CATRDGSSGKGEQFF.